This TCR beta chain was sequenced during a study of beta chain features in type 1 diabetes (dated by TCRdb to 2016 to 2018). With respect to the entire study: No differences in mean age, gender distribution, total cell number or subset yield were found between patients and healthy donors. A total of approximately 100 million sorted cells were examined across all samples, and the number of cells per subset was strongly correlated with RNA yield. Naive and central memory subsets were obtained from all 30 or so donors, but regulatory and stem cell-like memory subsets were isolated from only 8 patients and 8 healthy donors. The study compared TCRB repertoires of sorted circulating CD4+ T cell subsets between recently diagnosed type 1 diabetes patients and matched healthy donors. General findings and caveats noted by the study authors: HLA sub-analyses involved small numbers of individuals, so any influence of HLA type on TCRB rearrangement remained unresolved. Shorter templates might be favored by PCR, yet because patient and control samples were amplified and corrected together, any such skew would affect both groups equally. Sequencing cDNA rather than genomic DNA could over-represent highly expressing activated cells, although activation and CD3 levels did not differ between groups. Patients with type 1 diabetes made fewer insertions and deleted more nucleotides at VDJ recombination sites, implying thymic rearrangement abnormalities. Naive, central memory and regulatory TCRB repertoires appeared more similar among patients than among healthy donors. In all four CD4+ subsets, TCRB CDR3 length was moderately but significantly shorter in type 1 diabetes patients.

Each donor gave one peripheral blood draw, averaging about 120 mL, which was collected into heparinised tubes. Naive, central memory, regulatory and stem cell-like memory CD4+ T cells were sorted on a BD FACSAria II using a panel including CD45RO, CCR7, CD25, CD127, CD95 and CD27. Purity was above 95% for every sorted population. PBMCs were isolated immediately by Lymphoprep density gradient centrifugation and stained directly without culture. So that batch effects would be minimized, each experiment stained and sorted samples in pairs, pairing one healthy donor with one patient. This clone was picked up a small number of times. It lacks a known antigen. Base qualities are missing; no much larger clone stands one base away. The germline V gene provides CDR1 LGHNA and CDR2 YSLEER. The CDR3 runs 17 amino acids, cysteine and phenylalanine included. Of the read, only the CDR3 DNA is kept; its 51 bases are in frame from base 1. V has 0 bases trimmed and J has 3 bases trimmed; junction bases matching no gene number 9.

The High Capacity cDNA Reverse Transcription Kit was used to reverse transcribe all of the isolated RNA, meaning that expressed TCRB transcripts were what got sequenced. Deep immunoSEQ sequencing was performed on naive, central memory and regulatory T cell samples, with an average of around 3.5 million total reads per sample. Sorted cells were lysed in RLT buffer and RNA was extracted with DNase-treated RNeasy Micro or Mini kits, depending on cell number. Each cell subset was processed separately to prevent cross-contamination, with patient and healthy donor samples processed together. Using the immunoSEQ multiplex PCR, TCRB sequences were amplified from cDNA into 87-bp fragments spanning the CDR3 region. Sequencing of the amplicons was performed on the Illumina HiSeq platform. From the authors' description of their analysis: PCR bias was corrected computationally using synthetic template baselines, and reads within Hamming distance 2 were collapsed, with unmergeable singletons discarded. Reads were aligned against IMGT to assign V, D and J genes, CDR3 length and insertions or deletions at six rearrangement sites. Clonotype counts were normalized to sorted cell number within each subset before computing true diversity and Gini coefficients with the tcR R package. The overlap coefficient, calculated on TCRB nucleotide sequences, was used to measure repertoire sharing. Out-of-frame TCRB sequences from naive cells were analyzed to stand in for the pre-selection repertoire. Here the immuneACCESS table is served through TCRdb, limited to in-frame sequences with V and J called. Missing clones are a known gap in these copies; in checked studies unresolved V genes cover under half, and the rest lacks a known reason. Clone size and V and J calls were adopted from that table, with D and trimming inferred from the DNA. Present in this sample are 300,000 to 450,000 clones, around 13% of which were seen just once. About 0.01% of the sample is held by the ten biggest clonotypes.

The sequenced sample was naive CD4+ T cells from blood. The cell subset or site label, as the study defines it: true naive CD4+ T cells. The rearrangement combines TRBV4-3 with TRBJ2-7; TRBD1 matches 9 bases in the middle. This TCR was recovered from a woman between 18 and 29 years old with type 1 diabetes. The CDR3 reads CASSQDSRTGAIYEQYF. The DNA sequence is TGCGCCAGCAGCCAAGATAGCCGGACAGGGGCCATCTACGAGCAGTACTTC.